This T cell receptor beta chain is from a study of cytomegalovirus exposure and HLA in healthy donors. Study-wide results and limits: Donors were assumed by presence/absence analyses to have roughly uniform sequencing depth.

In the PCR, 60 Vbeta and 13 Jbeta primers were used. Original processing notes: Roughly 76 million unique TCR beta chains, roughly 11 million of them shared, were counted by a later analysis. Data came from immunoSEQ multiplex PCR; TCRdb stores just in-frame clones and leaves some out. The DNA was the basis for D and trimming; V, J and clone size are from that table. The sample has 160,000 or so clones, around three quarters seen once. This clone was seen a handful of times. The antigen remains undetermined. V dropped 7 bases and J dropped 7; count of bases not matched to a gene: 8. Germline V gene data show CDR1 as SQVTM and CDR2 as ANQGSEA. The CDR3 has 13 residues.

The chain recombines TRBV29-1 with TRBJ2-7, with 12 nucleotides matching TRBD2. The receptor's source is a man aged 35-49 years in good health and CMV-seronegative. The specimen was PBMCs. CDR3 sequence reads: CSAVTSGSYEQYF. In DNA, the CDR3 is TGCAGCGCCGTGACTAGCGGGAGCTATGAGCAGTACTTC.